The 11 T cell receptor beta chains below all came from one sample that was sequenced in a study of T-cell memory formation after mild COVID-19. TCRdb reprocessed the 5' RACE reads with MiXCR, giving one entry per CDR3 protein. The data show over 450,000 distinct CDR3 sequences, roughly 21% seen once. Sequenced sample: PBMCs or a T cell subset sorted from them (not recorded which). The receptors derive from an adult woman who had mild COVID-19 (a few samples of this study predate the infection). Cell type and time point are not known.

CDR3 region: CASSTDRDSQETQYF. The CDR3 DNA reads as TGTGCCAGCAGCACCGACCGGGACAGTCAAGAGACCCAGTACTTC. This chain joins TRBV21-1 and TRBJ2-5; the table gives TRBD1 as D, unverified against the DNA. TRBV21-1 is classified as a pseudogene. There are 15 residues in the CDR3.

This clonotype was detected only a few times. This chain uses TRBV7-8 with TRBJ1-1; the D gene is possibly TRBD1 (5 bases). Germline CDR1 is SGHVS and CDR2 is FQNEAQ. The CDR3 consists of 15 residues. Trimming left V 5 bases short and J 1 base short, with 14 bases between. The CDR3 is CASSPYGQTNTEAFF. The CDR3 DNA is TGTGCCAGCAGCCCCTACGGACAAACGAACACTGAAGCTTTCTTT.

The chain has TRBV6-5 and TRBJ1-2, with D unresolved. Germline V gene lookup returns CDR1 MNHEY and CDR2 SVGAGI. The CDR3 length is 16 residues. Trimming removed 4 bases from V and 0 bases from J, with 15 bases in between. The CDR3 DNA reads as TGTGCCAGCAGTTCTACCTTGGACCGCGCTAACTATGGCTACACCTTC. Translation: CASSSTLDRANYGYTF.

The J gene is TRBJ2-3, the V gene TRBV15; D is possibly TRBD2 (6 bases). V was clipped by 7 bases and J by 1 base, with 9 bases between them. The CDR3 is 13 residues long. Germline V gives CDR1 LNHNV, CDR2 YYDKDF (reference sequence). The CDR3 region has the DNA TGTGCCACCAAGCCTAGCGGCACAGATACGCAGTATTTT. Its translation: CATKPSGTDTQYF. Full variable domain (rest looked up from reference TRBV15 and TRBJ2-3): DAMVIQNPRYQVTQFGKPVTLSCSQTLNHNVMYWYQQKSSQAPKLLFHYYDKDFNNEADTPDNFQSRRPNTSFCFLDIRSPGLGDTAMYLCATKPSGTDTQYFGPGTRLTVL.

The chain links TRBV6-5 to TRBJ2-7; TRBD2 agrees at 11 bases. Germline values: CDR1 MNHEY, CDR2 SVGAGI. J lost 2 bases, V lost 4 bases, and 7 bases had no gene match. The CDR3 extends over 16 amino acids. This CDR3 is CASSSEGTSGAYEQYF. In DNA, the CDR3 is TGTGCCAGCAGTTCCGAGGGGACTAGCGGAGCCTACGAGCAGTACTTC.

Only a few counts were recorded for this clonotype. This chain connects TRBV20-1 to TRBJ1-1; the D is unclear. The germline V and J ends were trimmed by 2 bases and 1 base, with 14 bases remaining between them. The CDR3 extends over 15 amino acids. CDR1 DFQATT and CDR2 SNEGSKA come from the germline V gene (reference sequence). Here the CDR3 reads CSARSTYRANTEAFF. The CDR3 bases are TGCAGTGCTAGATCCACATACAGAGCGAACACTGAAGCTTTCTTT.

The J gene is TRBJ2-7, the V gene TRBV20-1, with unresolved D. Germline values: CDR1 DFQATT, CDR2 SNEGSKA (reference sequence). This CDR3 has 15 amino acids. The germline V and J ends were trimmed by 5 bases and 0 bases, with 17 bases remaining between them. As DNA, the CDR3 is TGCAGTGCTTCCCCATGGTCGAGTGACTCCTACGAGCAGTACTTC. Amino acid sequence: CSASPWSSDSYEQYF.

The CDR3 nucleotides read TGCGCCAGCAGCCGGACAGGGGGCGTCTCCTACGAGCAGTACTTC. This encodes CASSRTGGVSYEQYF. The V gene is TRBV5-1, the J gene TRBJ2-7; TRBD1 matches 11 bases. The germline V gene encodes CDR1 SGHRS and CDR2 YFSETQ. The CDR3 runs 15 residues. The trim removed 4 bases at V and 0 bases at J, leaving 3 bases unmatched.

The chain couples TRBV6-2 or TRBV6-3 to TRBJ1-1; D ambiguous. This CDR3 has 13 amino acids. V lost 6 bases, J lost 0 bases, and 8 bases lay in between. Germline assignment: CDR1 MNHEY and CDR2 SVGEGT. CDR3 in DNA: TGTGCCAGCAGGAGACCACTGAACACTGAAGCTTTCTTT. Residues: CASRRPLNTEAFF.

This clonotype appeared a few times. This sequence joins TRBV6-1 and TRBJ2-7; TRBD2 might be the D (6 bases). Germline V gives CDR1 MNHNS, CDR2 SASEGT. Between the trimmed V and J ends, which lost 4 bases and 2 bases, there was a span of 9 bases. The CDR3 is 13 residues long. The CDR3 loop reads CASSGGTPYEQYF. CDR3 nucleotide sequence: TGTGCCAGCAGTGGCGGGACCCCCTACGAGCAGTACTTC.

The chain links TRBV14 to TRBJ2-1; weak D call: TRBD1 (6 bases). The CDR3 spans 17 residues. Germline loops: CDR1 SGHDN, CDR2 FVKESK. Trimming took off 5 bases at V and 5 bases at J, with 22 bases between the two ends. The CDR3: CASSLTRDKFRNNEQFF. DNA for the CDR3: TGTGCCAGCAGCTTGACCCGGGACAAGTTTCGAAACAATGAGCAGTTCTTC.